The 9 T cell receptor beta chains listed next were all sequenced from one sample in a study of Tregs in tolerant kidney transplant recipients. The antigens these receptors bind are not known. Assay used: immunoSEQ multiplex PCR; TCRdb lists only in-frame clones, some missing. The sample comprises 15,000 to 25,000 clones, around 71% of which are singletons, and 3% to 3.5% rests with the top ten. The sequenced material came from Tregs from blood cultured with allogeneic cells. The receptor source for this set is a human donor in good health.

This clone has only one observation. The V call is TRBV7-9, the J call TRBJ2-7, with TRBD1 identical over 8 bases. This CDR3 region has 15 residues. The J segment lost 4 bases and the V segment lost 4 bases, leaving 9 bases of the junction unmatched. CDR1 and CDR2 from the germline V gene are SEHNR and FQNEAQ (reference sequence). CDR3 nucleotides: TGTGCCAGCAGCTCAACAGGGGGAGGATTTTACGAGCAGTACTTC. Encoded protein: CASSSTGGGFYEQYF. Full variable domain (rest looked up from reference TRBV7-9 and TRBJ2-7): DTGVSQNPRHKITKRGQNVTFRCDPISEHNRLYWYRQTLGQGPEFLTYFQNEAQLEKSRLLSDRFSAERPKGSFSTLEIQRTEQGDSAMYLCASSSTGGGFYEQYFGPGTRLTVT.

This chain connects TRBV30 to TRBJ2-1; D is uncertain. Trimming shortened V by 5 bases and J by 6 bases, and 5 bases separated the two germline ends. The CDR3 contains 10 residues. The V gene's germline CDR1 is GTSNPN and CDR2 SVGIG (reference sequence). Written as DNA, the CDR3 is TGTGCCTGGGCCACCAATGAGCAGTTCTTC. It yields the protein CAWATNEQFF.

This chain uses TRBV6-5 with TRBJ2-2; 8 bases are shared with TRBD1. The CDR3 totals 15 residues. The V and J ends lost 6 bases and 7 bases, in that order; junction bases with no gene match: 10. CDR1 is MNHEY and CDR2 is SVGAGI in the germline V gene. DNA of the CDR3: TGTGCCAGCAGGCTAGACAGGGGCGGCAGCGGGGAGCTGTTTTTT. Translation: CASRLDRGGSGELFF.

This CDR3 is CASSLPGLSTDTQYF. CDR3 DNA sequence: TGTGCCAGCAGCCTCCCGGGACTAAGTACAGATACGCAGTATTTT. This rearrangement joins TRBV6-6 to TRBJ2-3; the match to TRBD2 covers 7 bases. Trimming at V came to 6 bases and at J to 3 bases, leaving 9 bases not matched to a gene. CDR3 length equals 15 residues. Per the germline V gene, CDR1 is MNHNY and CDR2 is SVGAGI (reference sequence).

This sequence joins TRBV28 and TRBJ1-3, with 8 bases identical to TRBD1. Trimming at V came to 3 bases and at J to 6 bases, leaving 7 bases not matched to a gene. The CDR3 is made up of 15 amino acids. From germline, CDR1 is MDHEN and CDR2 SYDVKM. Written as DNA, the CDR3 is TGTGCCAGCAGTTTTGCAGGGGGCCGGAAAAACACCATATATTTT. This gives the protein CASSFAGGRKNTIYF.

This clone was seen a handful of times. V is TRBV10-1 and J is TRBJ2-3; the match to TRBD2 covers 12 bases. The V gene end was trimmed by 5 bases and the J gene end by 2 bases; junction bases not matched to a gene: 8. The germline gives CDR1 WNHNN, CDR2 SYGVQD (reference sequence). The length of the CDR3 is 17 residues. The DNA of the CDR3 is TGCGCCAGCAGTCCCCAAGGACTAGCGGGGATCACAGATACGCAGTATTTT. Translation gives CASSPQGLAGITDTQYF.

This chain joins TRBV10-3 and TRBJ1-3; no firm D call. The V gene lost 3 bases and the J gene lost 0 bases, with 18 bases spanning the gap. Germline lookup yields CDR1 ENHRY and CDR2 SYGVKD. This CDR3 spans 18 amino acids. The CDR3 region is CAISDILGGLSSGNTIYF. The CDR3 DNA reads TGTGCCATCAGTGACATCCTCGGCGGGTTATCCTCTGGAAACACCATATATTTT.

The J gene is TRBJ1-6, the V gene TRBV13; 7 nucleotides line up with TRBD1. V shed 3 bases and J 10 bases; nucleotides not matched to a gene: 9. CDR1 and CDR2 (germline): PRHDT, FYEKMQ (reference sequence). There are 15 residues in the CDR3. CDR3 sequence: CASSFYDRDGSPLHF. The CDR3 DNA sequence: TGTGCCAGCAGCTTCTACGACAGGGACGGCTCACCCCTCCACTTT.

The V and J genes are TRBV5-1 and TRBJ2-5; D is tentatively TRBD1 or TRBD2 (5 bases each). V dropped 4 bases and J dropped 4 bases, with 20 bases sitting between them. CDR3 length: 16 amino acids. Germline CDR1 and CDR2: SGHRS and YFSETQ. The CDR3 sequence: CASSPNGGAVGETQYF. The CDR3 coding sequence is TGCGCCAGCAGCCCTAATGGGGGAGCGGTAGGAGAGACCCAGTACTTC.